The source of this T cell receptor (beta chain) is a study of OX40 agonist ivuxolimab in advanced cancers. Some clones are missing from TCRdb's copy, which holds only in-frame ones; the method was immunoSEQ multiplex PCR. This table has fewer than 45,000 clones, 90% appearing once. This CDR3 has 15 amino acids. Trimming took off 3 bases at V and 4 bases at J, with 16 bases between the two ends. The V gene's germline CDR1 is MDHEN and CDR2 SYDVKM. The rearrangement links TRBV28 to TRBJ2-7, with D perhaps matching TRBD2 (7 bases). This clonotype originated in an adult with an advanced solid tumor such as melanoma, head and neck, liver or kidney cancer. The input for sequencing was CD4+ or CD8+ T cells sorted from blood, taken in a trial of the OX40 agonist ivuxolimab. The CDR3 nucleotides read TGTGCCAGCAGTTTGGGGGGGGCCAGCGGGTACGAGCAGTACTTC. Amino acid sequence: CASSLGGASGYEQYF.